Below are 9 T cell receptor beta chains sequenced from a single sample in a study of neoadjuvant anti-PD-1 for oral cavity cancer. Generated by immunoSEQ multiplex PCR, the TCRdb table keeps only in-frame clones and is missing some. Of approximately 72,000 clones in the sample, around four fifths were seen once. This specimen was PBMCs, taken before nivolumab (anti-PD-1) treatment. These receptors were obtained from a person between 40 and 85 years old with oral cavity squamous cell carcinoma.

The genes are TRBV7-9 and TRBJ1-6; no reliable D call. Germline V CDR1 and CDR2: SEHNR, FQNEAQ (reference sequence). The CDR3 is made up of 15 amino acids. V shed 6 bases and J shed 3 bases, with 12 bases lying between them. The CDR3 DNA reads as TGTGCCAGCAGTTTGGACGTCTTCTATAATTCACCCCTCCACTTT. Protein: CASSLDVFYNSPLHF.

The chain combines TRBV2 with TRBJ1-1, with D maybe TRBD1 (6 bases). From germline, CDR1 is SNHLY and CDR2 FYNNEI. This CDR3 spans 13 amino acids. V gave up 2 bases and J gave up 6 bases, with 10 bases separating them. CDR3 loop: CASSEWQGSEAFF. CDR3 DNA sequence: TGTGCCAGCAGTGAATGGCAGGGGTCTGAAGCTTTCTTT.

The genes are TRBV2 and TRBJ2-7; TRBD1 or TRBD2 may be the D gene (6 bases each). This CDR3 has 14 residues. In germline, CDR1 is SNHLY, CDR2 FYNNEI. V dropped 6 bases and J dropped 2 bases, with 14 bases sitting between them. This chain's CDR3 is CASRPFGGAYEQYF. CDR3 nucleotides: TGTGCCAGCAGGCCGTTCGGGGGCGCCTACGAGCAGTACTTC.

This chain connects TRBV7-2 to TRBJ2-2, with TRBD1 as a possible D gene (6 bases). Trimming removed 2 bases from V and 5 bases from J, with 6 bases in between. Germline V CDR1 and CDR2: SGHTA, FQGNSA. The CDR3 has 13 residues. This CDR3 reads CASSLQGTGELFF. The CDR3 region has the DNA TGTGCCAGCAGCTTACAGGGGACCGGGGAGCTGTTTTTT.

The chain uses TRBV5-1 and TRBJ1-5; no clear D gene. This CDR3 is 14 amino acids long. Trimming stripped 0 bases from V and 1 base from J, with 5 bases between. Germline CDR1 and CDR2: SGHRS and YFSETQ. CDR3 in amino acids: CASSLDGSNQPQHF. The CDR3, as DNA: TGCGCCAGCAGCTTGGACGGAAGCAATCAGCCCCAGCATTTT.

This chain links TRBV7-9 with TRBJ1-3; unclear D gene. This CDR3 is built from 16 residues. The germline V gene encodes CDR1 SEHNR and CDR2 FQNEAQ (reference sequence). V shed 5 bases and J shed 0 bases, with 14 bases lying between them. Written as DNA, the CDR3 is TGTGCCAGCAGCCCCCGGAGAAGTCACTCTGGAAACACCATATATTTT. This gives the protein CASSPRRSHSGNTIYF. The variable domain in full, with the rest retrieved from reference TRBV7-9 and TRBJ1-3, is DTGVSQNPRHKITKRGQNVTFRCDPISEHNRLYWYRQTLGQGPEFLTYFQNEAQLEKSRLLSDRFSAERPKGSFSTLEIQRTEQGDSAMYLCASSPRRSHSGNTIYFGEGSWLTVV.

This rearrangement joins TRBV18 to TRBJ1-3; D is unresolved. Germline loops: CDR1 KGHSH, CDR2 LQKENI. The CDR3 runs to 12 residues. V dropped 0 bases and J dropped 4 bases, with 1 base sitting between them. The CDR3 DNA is TGTGCCAGCTCACCACCGGGAAACACCATATATTTT. Translation: CASSPPGNTIYF.

The chain recombines TRBV4-1 with TRBJ2-2; no firm D call. The CDR3 loop spans 14 amino acids. Germline CDR1 is MGHRA and CDR2 is YSYEKL. Trimming shortened V by 3 bases and J by 4 bases, and 9 bases separated the two germline ends. CDR3 nucleotides: TGCGCCAGCAGCCAGGGTTGGAGCACCGGGGAGCTGTTTTTT. Translation gives CASSQGWSTGELFF.

This chain joins TRBV5-1 and TRBJ2-3; possibly TRBD2 for D (6 bases). Trimming shortened V by 4 bases and J by 2 bases, and 8 bases separated the two germline ends. Germline loops: CDR1 SGHRS, CDR2 YFSETQ. The CDR3 extends over 13 amino acids. The CDR3 DNA is TGCGCCAGCAGCAGGAGGGCCACAGATACGCAGTATTTT. It translates to CASSRRATDTQYF.